A selection of T cell receptor beta chains follows, all from one sample in a study of PD-1 blockade in classical Hodgkin lymphoma. Produced via immunoSEQ multiplex PCR; TCRdb's table is partial and in-frame only. The sample shows about 93,000 clones, just under 80% of them seen only once. The source was peripheral blood mononuclear cells (PBMCs), collected before the fourth cycle of nivolumab. The receptors were gathered from a human donor with classical Hodgkin lymphoma. CDR3s include the opening cysteine and the closing phenylalanine or tryptophan. Each record gives: clone size, D gene, V gene, J gene, CDR3 length, CDR3 protein, CDR3 DNA. D genes are given only for firm matches. Clone size is given for some rows only: seen once, a few or many times, or a class if the clone is expanded.

NA	NA	TRBV15	TRBJ2-7	13	CATSRDSWDEQYF	TGTGCCACCAGCAGAGATTCGTGGGACGAGCAGTACTTC
NA	NA	TRBV21-1	TRBJ1-2	15	CASSNNGRTTYGYTF	TGTGCCAGCAGCAATAACGGACGGACGACCTATGGCTACACCTTC
NA	NA	TRBV7-3	TRBJ2-5	13	CASSLGAQETQYF	TGTGCCAGCAGCCTAGGGGCTCAGGAGACCCAGTACTTC
once	TRBD1	TRBV5-6	TRBJ2-7	14	CASSLEQGVDEQYF	TGCGCCAGCAGCTTGGAACAGGGGGTCGACGAGCAGTACTTC
once	NA	TRBV1	TRBJ2-1	18	CTSSQDLSLAQVDNEQFF	TGCACCAGCAGCCAAGATTTGAGTCTGGCGCAGGTCGACAATGAGCAGTTCTTC
NA	TRBD1	TRBV10-1	TRBJ2-7	14	CASRIGQGSREQYF	TGCGCCAGCAGGATTGGACAGGGAAGTCGAGAGCAGTACTTC
NA	TRBD1	TRBV11-3	TRBJ2-7	13	CASSFGTAYEQYF	TGTGCCAGCAGCTTTGGGACAGCCTACGAGCAGTACTTC
NA	NA	TRBV6-5	TRBJ1-2	14	CASSYSRQVSGYTF	TGTGCCAGCAGTTACTCGCGACAGGTATCTGGCTACACCTTC
NA	NA	TRBV28	TRBJ2-7	15	CASSGGGWSSYEQYF	TGTGCCAGCTCTGGGGGGGGCTGGAGCTCCTACGAGCAGTACTTC
NA	NA	TRBV19	TRBJ1-1	15	CASSTLQAPGTEAFF	TGTGCCAGTAGTACTCTCCAGGCCCCGGGGACTGAAGCTTTCTTT
once	NA	TRBV18	TRBJ1-4	15	CASSPQGPTNEKLFF	TGTGCCAGCTCACCCCAGGGGCCAACTAATGAAAAACTGTTTTTT
once	TRBD1	TRBV11-2	TRBJ2-7	15	CASSSPGQGTYEQYF	TGTGCCAGCAGCTCCCCGGGACAGGGGACCTACGAGCAGTACTTC
few	NA	TRBV6-6	TRBJ1-5	12	CASSNPDQPQHF	TGTGCCAGCAGTAACCCGGATCAGCCCCAGCATTTT
NA	NA	TRBV7-3	TRBJ2-1	13	CASSLQSYNEQFF	TGTGCCAGCAGCTTACAAAGTTACAATGAGCAGTTCTTC
NA	NA	TRBV27	TRBJ1-2	15	CASSLISGGHYGYTF	TGTGCCAGCAGTTTAATTTCCGGGGGGCACTATGGCTACACCTTC
few	TRBD2	TRBV29-1	TRBJ2-7	14	CSVEGVAGGAEQYF	TGCAGCGTTGAAGGTGTTGCGGGGGGCGCCGAGCAGTACTTC
NA	NA	TRBV18	TRBJ2-2	14	CASSPDRNTGELFF	TGTGCCAGCTCACCCGACAGGAACACCGGGGAGCTGTTTTTT
NA	TRBD1	TRBV7-9	TRBJ2-1	13	CASSENRGGEQFF	TGTGCCAGCAGCGAAAACAGGGGTGGCGAGCAGTTCTTC
NA	NA	TRBV29-1	TRBJ1-4	14	CSVASNWKEEKLFF	TGCAGCGTTGCTAGTAATTGGAAGGAGGAAAAACTGTTTTTT
NA	TRBD2	TRBV7-2	TRBJ2-1	15	CASRGRTSHYNEQFF	TGTGCCAGCAGGGGGAGGACTAGTCATTACAATGAGCAGTTCTTC
few	TRBD1	TRBV10-3	TRBJ1-5	13	CAIRGTENQPQHF	TGTGCCATCAGGGGGACAGAGAATCAGCCCCAGCATTTT
NA	NA	TRBV6-9	TRBJ1-5	15	CASRTPPRANQPQHF	TGTGCCAGCAGGACCCCACCCAGGGCAAATCAGCCCCAGCATTTT
NA	TRBD1	TRBV6-5	TRBJ2-7	15	CASSYGRTGYYEQYF	TGTGCCAGCAGTTACGGCCGGACAGGCTACTACGAGCAGTACTTC
NA	NA	TRBV10-3	TRBJ2-2	13	CAISESGGQELFF	TGTGCCATCAGTGAGTCGGGGGGTCAGGAGCTGTTTTTT
NA	NA	TRBV18	TRBJ1-3	15	CASSPPGAAGNTIYF	TGTGCCAGCTCACCACCCGGGGCGGCTGGAAACACCATATATTTT
few	NA	TRBV7-9	TRBJ1-4	16	CASSPPTQGTNEKLFF	TGTGCCAGCAGCCCCCCCACACAGGGCACTAATGAAAAACTGTTTTTT
NA	TRBD2	TRBV5-1	TRBJ2-5	15	CASSLSLASLETQYF	TGCGCCAGCAGCTTGTCACTAGCGTCCCTTGAGACCCAGTACTTC
NA	NA	TRBV6-6	TRBJ1-3	14	CASSRGLSGNTIYF	TGTGCCAGCAGCAGGGGTCTCTCTGGAAACACCATATATTTT
once	NA	TRBV6-4	TRBJ2-7	14	CASSDSAESYEQYF	TGTGCCAGCAGTGACTCGGCGGAGTCCTACGAGCAGTACTTC
NA	NA	TRBV2	TRBJ1-6	16	CASSAIDRSYNSPLHF	TGTGCCAGCAGCGCTATTGACAGGAGTTATAATTCACCCCTCCACTTT
NA	TRBD1	TRBV6-5	TRBJ1-1	16	CASSYAGQGLNTEAFF	TGTGCCAGCAGTTACGCGGGACAGGGACTGAACACTGAAGCTTTCTTT
NA	NA	TRBV18	TRBJ1-2	13	CASSPGTNYGYTF	TGTGCCAGCTCACCGGGAACCAACTATGGCTACACCTTC
NA	NA	TRBV7-2	TRBJ1-2	16	CASSLASGRVNYGYTF	TGTGCCAGCAGCTTAGCGAGCGGCAGGGTTAACTATGGCTACACCTTC
once	NA	TRBV21-1	TRBJ1-2	12	CASLGNRYGYTF	TGTGCCAGCCTGGGGAATCGCTATGGCTACACCTTC
NA	NA	TRBV6-1	TRBJ2-5	10	CASNKETQYF	TGTGCCAGCAATAAGGAGACCCAGTACTTC
NA	NA	TRBV30	TRBJ2-5	14	CAWSVHGSQETQYF	TGTGCCTGGAGTGTACACGGGTCCCAAGAGACCCAGTACTTC
NA	NA	TRBV6-1	TRBJ1-2	14	CASSEGVGGYGYTF	TGTGCCAGCAGCGAGGGTGTAGGCGGGTATGGCTACACCTTC
NA	TRBD1	TRBV19	TRBJ2-7	14	CASREQGAVYEQYF	TGTGCCAGTAGAGAACAGGGGGCGGTCTACGAGCAGTACTTC
NA	NA	TRBV19	TRBJ1-6	16	CASSIVAELENSPLHF	TGTGCCAGTAGTATAGTTGCAGAGTTAGAAAATTCACCCCTCCACTTT
NA	NA	TRBV6-5	TRBJ2-2	12	CASSLYTGELFF	TGTGCCAGCAGTCTCTACACCGGGGAGCTGTTTTTT
few	NA	TRBV7-2	TRBJ1-6	15	CASSLADFRYSPLHF	TGTGCCAGCAGCTTAGCCGATTTTAGGTATTCACCCCTCCACTTT
NA	NA	TRBV5-3	TRBJ2-2	16	CARSLGQGPVAGELFF	TGTGCCAGAAGCTTGGGGCAGGGCCCCGTCGCCGGGGAGCTGTTTTTT
NA	NA	TRBV9	TRBJ2-5	15	CASSVDAGWQETQYF	TGTGCCAGCAGCGTAGATGCAGGGTGGCAAGAGACCCAGTACTTC
NA	NA	TRBV10-3	TRBJ1-2	12	CAISESDRSYTF	TGTGCCATCAGTGAGTCGGACAGAAGCTACACCTTC
NA	TRBD1	TRBV18	TRBJ2-7	15	CASSSGQGISYEQYF	TGTGCCAGCTCATCGGGACAGGGGATCTCCTACGAGCAGTACTTC
NA	NA	TRBV7-9	TRBJ2-2	16	CASSLAWDRNTGELFF	TGTGCCAGCAGCTTAGCCTGGGACCGGAACACCGGGGAGCTGTTTTTT
NA	NA	TRBV19	TRBJ2-7	16	CASSIDLSGSSYEQYF	TGTGCCAGTAGTATAGATCTCAGTGGGAGCTCCTACGAGCAGTACTTC
NA	NA	TRBV30	TRBJ2-1	12	CAWSVWVDEQFF	TGTGCCTGGAGTGTTTGGGTCGATGAGCAGTTCTTC
few	TRBD2	TRBV19	TRBJ2-5	14	CASATSGSEETQYF	TGTGCCAGTGCGACTAGCGGGAGTGAAGAGACCCAGTACTTC
NA	NA	TRBV7-6	TRBJ2-7	14	CASSLGLGDYEQYF	TGTGCCAGCAGCTTAGGGTTAGGAGACTACGAGCAGTACTTC
many	TRBD2	TRBV10-3	TRBJ2-2	13	CAISGGPTGELFF	TGTGCCATATCGGGGGGGCCCACCGGGGAGCTGTTTTTT
NA	NA	TRBV21-1	TRBJ2-7	14	CASSTRTGRYEQYF	TGTGCCAGCAGCACCCGGACAGGGCGCTACGAGCAGTACTTC
few	NA	TRBV7-9	TRBJ1-4	15	CASSQGQATNEKLFF	TGTGCCAGCAGCCAAGGCCAGGCAACTAATGAAAAACTGTTTTTT
once	TRBD2	TRBV4-2	TRBJ2-7	16	CASSQDSILAGDEQYF	TGTGCCAGCAGCCAAGATTCGATACTAGCGGGAGACGAGCAGTACTTC
NA	TRBD1	TRBV6-1	TRBJ2-3	16	CASSAPLGTGPDTQYF	TGTGCCAGCAGTGCCCCTCTAGGGACAGGGCCAGATACGCAGTATTTT